This T cell receptor beta chain was recorded in a study of regulatory T cells in long-lasting Graves disease. This clonotype was seen ten or more times. Its antigen remains unknown. Sequencing libraries for TCR beta were prepared with iRepertoire HTBI primers and Arm-PCR of CDR3 regions. MiXCR, run by TCRdb on the multiplex PCR reads, gives a single entry per CDR3 protein. The repertoire holds roughly 410,000 distinct CDR3 sequences, with around 16% as singletons. Time point in this sample: newly diagnosed GD, antithyroid drugs for less than 3 months. The authors made the TCR library using RNA they extracted from PBMCs. Per American Thyroid Association guidelines, Graves' disease was diagnosed. Broader study findings: Favored gene segments in persistent disease were TRBV28, TRBJ1-2 and TRBJ2-5. Graves' patients with persistent disease showed TCR diversity lower than patients newly diagnosed.

This CDR3 has 16 residues. The germline V gene encodes CDR1 SGHVS and CDR2 FQNEAQ. V lost 1 base to trimming and J lost 3 bases; unmatched junction nucleotides: 6. The sample also formed part of further work on T cells in Graves' hyperthyroidism and ophthalmopathy.

This TCR was sampled from a woman in her forties with Graves disease. Sequencing used peripheral blood mononuclear cells (PBMCs), obtained at new diagnosis, from a patient treated with antithyroid drugs. This rearrangement joins TRBV7-8 to TRBJ2-3; 8 bases match TRBD2. CDR3 nucleotide sequence: TGTGCCAGCAGCTTAGGACCGGGAGGGCGAACAGATACGCAGTATTTT. Translating it yields CASSLGPGGRTDTQYF. Looking up the rest from reference TRBV7-8 and TRBJ2-3 gives the full variable domain: GAGVSQSPRYKVAKRGQDVALRCDPISGHVSLFWYQQALGQGPEFLTYFQNEAQLDKSGLPSDRFFAERPEGSVSTLKIQRTQQEDSAVYLCASSLGPGGRTDTQYFGPGTRLTVL.